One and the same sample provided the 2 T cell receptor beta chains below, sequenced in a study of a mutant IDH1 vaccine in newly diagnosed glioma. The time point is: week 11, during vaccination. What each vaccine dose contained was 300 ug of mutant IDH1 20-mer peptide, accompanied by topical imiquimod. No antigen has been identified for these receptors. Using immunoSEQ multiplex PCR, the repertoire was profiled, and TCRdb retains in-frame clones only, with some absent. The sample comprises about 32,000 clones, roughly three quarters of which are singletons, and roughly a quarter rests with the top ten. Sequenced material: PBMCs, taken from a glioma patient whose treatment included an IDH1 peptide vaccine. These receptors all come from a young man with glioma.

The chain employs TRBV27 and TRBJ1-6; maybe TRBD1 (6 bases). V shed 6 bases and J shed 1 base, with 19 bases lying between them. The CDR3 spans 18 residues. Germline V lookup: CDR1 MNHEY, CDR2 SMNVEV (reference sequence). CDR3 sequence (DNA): TGTGCCAGCAGACAGGGAAGGTTTCGAAGGTCCTATAATTCACCCCTCCACTTT. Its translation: CASRQGRFRRSYNSPLHF.

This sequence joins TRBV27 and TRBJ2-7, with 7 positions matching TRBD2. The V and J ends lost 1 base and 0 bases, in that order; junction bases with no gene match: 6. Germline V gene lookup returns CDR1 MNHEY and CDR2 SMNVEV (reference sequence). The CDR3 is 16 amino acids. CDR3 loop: CASSLWGGEGSYEQYF. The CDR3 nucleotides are TGTGCCAGCAGTTTATGGGGAGGGGAGGGCTCCTACGAGCAGTACTTC.